The 28 T cell receptor beta chains listed next were all sequenced from one sample in a study of shared clonotypes between healthy human individuals. Positively selected for CCR7, the CD45RO-negative cells used as naive CD8 cells excluded terminally differentiated effector memory CD45RA+ cells. Some clones are missing from TCRdb's copy, which holds only in-frame ones; the method was immunoSEQ multiplex PCR. This sample has about 590,000 clones; 95% occur once, and the top ten carry 0.11%. The specimen sequenced was naive CD8+ T cells sorted from blood. The receptor source for this set is a woman under 40 in good health.

This clone was recorded only once. This chain links TRBV27 with TRBJ2-7; TRBD2 agrees at 7 bases. V was pared by 5 bases and J by 12 bases, with 10 bases of the junction left unmatched. The CDR3 is 12 residues long. CDR1 and CDR2 from the germline V gene are MNHEY and SMNVEV (reference sequence). The CDR3 spells CASSQRAGTTYF. The CDR3 DNA reads as TGTGCCAGCAGTCAACGGGCCGGGACTACGTACTTC.

The chain links TRBV4-2 to TRBJ1-1; D is ambiguous. The CDR3 consists of 12 residues. V lost 5 bases and J lost 1, with 5 bases in between. CDR1 LGHNA and CDR2 YNFKEQ come from the germline V gene. CDR3 in amino acids: CASSYGNTEAFF. CDR3 sequence (DNA): TGTGCCAGCAGCTACGGGAACACTGAAGCTTTCTTT.

J is TRBJ2-7 and V is TRBV9, with TRBD2 matching 7 bases. Germline assignment: CDR1 SGDLS and CDR2 YYNGEE. J lost 0 bases, V lost 3 bases, and 6 bases had no gene match. This CDR3 is 15 amino acids long. The CDR3 sequence is CASSEGGAYSYEQYF. The CDR3 DNA reads as TGTGCCAGCAGCGAGGGAGGGGCCTACTCCTACGAGCAGTACTTC.

This clone was detected once. The CDR3 here is CASSFDSKNSRFEQFF. The CDR3 region has the DNA TGTGCCAGCAGCTTCGACAGTAAAAATAGTAGATTTGAGCAGTTCTTC. The V call is TRBV7-6, the J call TRBJ2-1, with D possibly matching TRBD1 (5 bases). Germline CDR1 is SGHVS and CDR2 is FNYEAQ. V was cut by 3 bases and J by 9 bases, with 21 bases left in between. The CDR3 runs 16 residues.

The rearrangement links TRBV2 to TRBJ2-7, with 7 positions matching TRBD1. This CDR3 contains 14 residues. J gave up 3 bases and V 8 bases, and 10 bases lay outside the gene matches. From germline, CDR1 is SNHLY and CDR2 FYNNEI. Here the CDR3 DNA reads TGTGCCAGCCTCGCGTCAGGGGGAATCTACGAGCAGTACTTC. Translation: CASLASGGIYEQYF.

This clone was counted between two and nine times. The V and J genes are TRBV27 and TRBJ2-7; 8 bases are shared with TRBD1. This CDR3 region has 13 residues. The V gene's germline CDR1 is MNHEY and CDR2 SMNVEV (reference sequence). V shed 6 bases and J 5 bases; nucleotides not matched to a gene: 6. The CDR3 spells CASRYATGDEQYF. CDR3 nucleotide sequence: TGTGCCAGCAGGTACGCGACAGGGGACGAGCAGTACTTC.

The rearrangement joins TRBV6-5 to TRBJ2-7; D unclear. The CDR3 sequence is 14 residues long. V lost 0 bases and J lost 2, with 8 bases in between. CDR1 is MNHEY and CDR2 is SVGAGI in the germline V gene. CDR3 sequence reads: CASSYSSGPYEQYF. In nucleotides, the CDR3 is TGTGCCAGCAGTTACTCGTCAGGTCCCTACGAGCAGTACTTC.

This sequence joins TRBV11-2 and TRBJ2-2, with unresolved D. The CDR3 runs 15 residues. Per germline, CDR1 SGHAT and CDR2 FQNNGV. With 0 bases removed from V and 1 base from J, the gap between germline ends came to 6 bases. The CDR3 coding sequence is TGTGCCAGCAGCTTAGAACAGCTGAACACCGGGGAGCTGTTTTTT. Amino acid sequence: CASSLEQLNTGELFF.

This sequence joins TRBV7-9 and TRBJ1-5, with a tentative D call TRBD1 (6 bases). V shed 5 bases and J shed 3 bases, with 11 bases lying between them. The CDR3 has 14 amino acids. Germline V gene lookup returns CDR1 SEHNR and CDR2 FQNEAQ (reference sequence). CDR3 nucleotide sequence: TGTGCCAGCAGCCCCCAGGGGATCAATCAGCCCCAGCATTTT. It yields the protein CASSPQGINQPQHF.

In its sample, this clone was seen once. The chain joins TRBV13 to TRBJ2-3; tentatively, D is TRBD2 (6 bases). Germline V gene sequence: CDR1 PRHDT, CDR2 FYEKMQ (reference sequence). The CDR3 has 16 residues. Trimming left V 4 bases short and J 4 bases short, with 18 bases between. The CDR3 DNA is TGTGCCAGCAGCTCCCTGACTAGTATCTCTCCAGATACGCAGTATTTT. As protein: CASSSLTSISPDTQYF.

The gene calls are TRBV7-9 and TRBJ2-3; 10 bases fit TRBD2. The germline V gene encodes CDR1 SEHNR and CDR2 FQNEAQ (reference sequence). The ends lost 5 bases at V and 5 bases at J; junction bases unmatched: 10. The length of the CDR3 is 16 residues. This chain's CDR3 is CASSGALAGLGDTQYF. CDR3 bases: TGTGCCAGCAGCGGGGCACTAGCGGGATTAGGAGATACGCAGTATTTT.

The V and J genes are TRBV27 and TRBJ2-7, with D hard to call. Germline V gene data show CDR1 as MNHEY and CDR2 as SMNVEV (reference sequence). Trimming took off 1 base at V and 3 bases at J, with 10 bases between the two ends. The CDR3 spans 14 residues. CDR3 sequence: CASSLYGRNYEQYF. The CDR3 DNA is TGTGCCAGCAGTTTATACGGGCGGAACTACGAGCAGTACTTC.

The rearrangement joins TRBV11-2 to TRBJ1-2, with D perhaps TRBD1 (6 bases). CDR3 length: 13 residues. Trimming removed 5 bases at V and 4 bases at J, with 11 bases between. Per the germline V gene, CDR1 is SGHAT and CDR2 is FQNNGV. DNA of the CDR3: TGTGCCAGCAGCACTACGACAGGCTATGGCTACACCTTC. Its translation is CASSTTTGYGYTF.

This chain connects TRBV15 to TRBJ2-1, with TRBD1 matching over 7 bases. CDR1 is LNHNV, CDR2 YYDKDF, per germline (reference sequence). This CDR3 contains 16 residues. V lost 3 bases to trimming and J lost 3 bases; unmatched junction nucleotides: 8. CDR3: CATSSRSGTVYNEQFF. The DNA of the CDR3 is TGTGCCACCAGCAGTAGATCCGGGACAGTCTACAATGAGCAGTTCTTC.

This rearrangement joins TRBV5-1 to TRBJ2-7, with 8 bases aligning to TRBD1. The CDR3 length is 17 residues. With 3 bases clipped from V and 3 bases from J, the junction kept 14 bases outside the gene matches. Germline V gives CDR1 SGHRS, CDR2 YFSETQ. CDR3 protein: CASSCRGQGRGCYEQYF. DNA for the CDR3: TGCGCCAGCAGCTGCCGAGGACAGGGAAGGGGGTGCTACGAGCAGTACTTC.

This rearrangement joins TRBV27 to TRBJ1-2, with 9 nucleotides matching TRBD1. The CDR3 sequence is 14 residues long. Germline V CDR1 and CDR2: MNHEY, SMNVEV (reference sequence). V shed 3 bases and J 6 bases; nucleotides not matched to a gene: 5. CDR3: CASSLGTGFNGYTF. The CDR3 DNA sequence: TGTGCCAGCAGTTTGGGGACAGGGTTTAATGGCTACACCTTC.

Comment on this clone: This sample also contains other DNA sequences that code for the same CDR3. The chain employs TRBV5-1 and TRBJ1-5; no firm D call. Trimming shortened V by 0 bases and J by 4 bases, and 5 bases separated the two germline ends. The CDR3 length is 13 residues. Germline V CDR1 and CDR2: SGHRS, YFSETQ. In DNA, the CDR3 is TGCGCCAGCAGCTTGGCCTCGAATCAGCCCCAGCATTTT. It yields the protein CASSLASNQPQHF. The complete variable domain, with remaining parts taken from reference TRBV5-1 and TRBJ1-5, reads KAGVTQTPRYLIKTRGQQVTLSCSPISGHRSVSWYQQTPGQGLQFLFEYFSETQRNKGNFPGRFSGRQFSNSRSEMNVSTLELGDSALYLCASSLASNQPQHFGDGTRLSIL.

The gene calls are TRBV2 and TRBJ2-7; the D is unclear. Germline V gene data show CDR1 as SNHLY and CDR2 as FYNNEI. Deletions cut 4 bases from V and 5 bases from J, with 9 bases between. The CDR3 totals 12 residues. The CDR3 here is CASSVVAHEQYF. CDR3 nucleotide sequence: TGTGCCAGCAGTGTGGTGGCCCACGAGCAGTACTTC.

The rearrangement joins TRBV28 to TRBJ1-5, with D perhaps matching TRBD1 (6 bases). Between the trimmed V and J ends, which lost 1 base and 3 bases, there was a span of 10 bases. CDR1 and CDR2 (germline): MDHEN, SYDVKM. The CDR3 loop spans 15 amino acids. The CDR3 region is CASSLYREANQPQHF. In DNA, the CDR3 is TGTGCCAGCAGTTTATACAGGGAGGCCAATCAGCCCCAGCATTTT.

CDR3 DNA: TGTGCCAGAAGCTTGGTGGGACAGGGGGCTGGTCAGCCCCAGCATTTT. This codes for CARSLVGQGAGQPQHF. This chain connects TRBV5-3 to TRBJ1-5; TRBD1 matches at 12 bases. TRBV5-3 is annotated as an ORF whose role is uncertain. V was pared by 0 bases and J by 6 bases, with 4 bases of the junction left unmatched. The CDR3 is made up of 16 amino acids.

This clone came up once. For the CDR3, the DNA is TGTGCCAGCAGCCAAGATGGGGGCATCTACGAGCAGTACTTC. Amino acids: CASSQDGGIYEQYF. The V gene is TRBV14, the J gene TRBJ2-7, with D possibly being TRBD1 (6 bases). In germline, CDR1 is SGHDN, CDR2 FVKESK. CDR3 length: 14 residues. V was cut by 0 bases and J by 3 bases, with 9 bases left in between.

This chain joins TRBV19 and TRBJ2-5; D uncertain. The CDR3 runs 13 residues. V lost 4 bases and J lost 5, with 11 bases in between. CDR1 LNHDA and CDR2 SQIVND come from the germline V gene (reference sequence). This chain's CDR3 is CASSTVLGETQYF. The CDR3 DNA follows: TGTGCCAGTAGTACCGTATTGGGGGAGACCCAGTACTTC. The full variable domain, with the rest looked up from reference TRBV19 and TRBJ2-5, is DGGITQSPKYLFRKEGQNVTLSCEQNLNHDAMYWYRQDPGQGLRLIYYSQIVNDFQKGDIAEGYSVSREKKESFPLTVTSAQKNPTAFYLCASSTVLGETQYFGPGTRLLVL.

The chain has TRBV7-9 and TRBJ1-2; 7 positions match TRBD1. The V gene's germline CDR1 is SEHNR and CDR2 FQNEAQ (reference sequence). J lost 8 bases, V lost 1 base, and 4 bases had no gene match. The CDR3 has 13 residues. The CDR3 nucleotides read TGTGCCAGCAGCTTAGACCGGACAGGCGGCTACACCTTC. Protein sequence: CASSLDRTGGYTF.

The CDR3 region is CASSQGSQGPGWNQPQHF. As DNA, the CDR3 is TGCGCCAGCAGCCAAGGAAGCCAGGGACCAGGGTGGAATCAGCCCCAGCATTTT. The rearrangement joins TRBV4-1 to TRBJ1-5; TRBD1 is a possible D gene (5 bases). The CDR3 totals 18 residues. Between the trimmed V and J ends, which lost 1 base and 4 bases, there was a span of 20 bases. CDR1 and CDR2 from the germline V gene are MGHRA and YSYEKL.

The chain links TRBV5-6 to TRBJ2-1, with D unclear. V lost 0 bases and J 2 bases, leaving 12 bases between the germline ends. This CDR3 has 16 residues. CDR1 is SGHDT and CDR2 is YYEEEE in the germline V gene. CDR3 bases: TGTGCCAGCAGCTTGGAGGCACCTACCCCCTACAATGAGCAGTTCTTC. This encodes CASSLEAPTPYNEQFF. The variable domain in full, completed from reference TRBV5-6 and TRBJ2-1, reads DAGVTQSPTHLIKTRGQQVTLRCSPKSGHDTVSWYQQALGQGPQFIFQYYEEEERQRGNFPDRFSGHQFPNYSSELNVNALLLGDSALYLCASSLEAPTPYNEQFFGPGTRLTVL.

CDR3 sequence (DNA): TGTGCCAGCAGTTTGCAGGGTGAGAGCGATCAGCCCCAGCATTTT. It codes for CASSLQGESDQPQHF. The chain is built from TRBV27 and TRBJ1-5; possibly TRBD1 for D (5 bases). V lost 3 bases and J 5 bases, leaving 14 bases between the germline ends. The CDR3 spans 15 residues. CDR1 and CDR2 from the germline V gene are MNHEY and SMNVEV (reference sequence).

The chain uses TRBV29-1 and TRBJ2-1; tentative D call: TRBD2 (6 bases). Trimming left V 7 bases short and J 0 bases short, with 13 bases between. Germline CDR1 is SQVTM and CDR2 is ANQGSEA. The CDR3 totals 14 residues. The CDR3 nucleotides are TGCAGCGCGCCCTGGCGGGACTCCTACAATGAGCAGTTCTTC. Translation: CSAPWRDSYNEQFF.

This clone occurred once. This rearrangement joins TRBV20-1 to TRBJ2-5; D is undetermined. This CDR3 contains 10 residues. With 2 bases removed from V and 3 bases from J, the gap between germline ends came to 1 base. Per the germline V gene, CDR1 is DFQATT and CDR2 is SNEGSKA (reference sequence). The CDR3 DNA sequence: TGCAGTGCTAGAAAAGAGACCCAGTACTTC. Residues: CSARKETQYF.